This TCR beta chain was sequenced in a study of blood T cell repertoires in COVID-19. For the study at large: Italy, Spain and the United States were the sources of the convalescent and acute COVID-19 samples. Sample material is recorded as cDNA or gDNA derived from T cells, B-cell-depleted T cells, or PBMCs.

Trimming at V came to 2 bases and at J to 4 bases, leaving 8 bases not matched to a gene. This CDR3 has 15 amino acids. Germline V gene lookup returns CDR1 LGHDT and CDR2 YNNKEL (reference sequence). Authors' processing steps: Nucleated cell counts were estimated from reference gene primer amplification. Using immunoSEQ multiplex PCR, the repertoire was profiled, and TCRdb retains in-frame clones only, with some absent. V, J and clone size are taken as reported in that table, and D and trimming were inferred from the DNA itself. The data hold over 200,000 clones, with 80% observed a single time. The TCR originated in a human donor in a cohort sampled during active COVID-19. The sequencing input was peripheral blood. V usage is TRBV3-1 (or the pseudogene TRBV3-2) and J usage is TRBJ2-7; 7 bases align to TRBD1. The CDR3 nucleotides are TGTGCCAGCAGCCAACCCCCGGGACAGAGGTACGAGCAGTACTTC. Translating it yields CASSQPPGQRYEQYF.